The 11 T cell receptor beta chains below were found in one sample sequenced in a study of blood T cell repertoires in COVID-19. TCRdb's table, derived via immunoSEQ multiplex PCR, lists solely in-frame clones and lacks some. The sample lists some 80,000 clones; 75% to 90% were seen once. Sequencing was done on a sample of peripheral blood. The receptor source for this set is a human donor in a cohort sampled during active COVID-19.

J is TRBJ1-6 and V is TRBV2; D possibly corresponds to TRBD1 (5 bases). Germline CDR1 and CDR2: SNHLY and FYNNEI. CDR3 length equals 12 residues. The V end was cut by 8 bases, the J end by 6 bases, with 8 bases between. As DNA, the CDR3 is TGTGCCAGCCACAGGCCTAATTCACCCCTCCACTTT. Residues: CASHRPNSPLHF.

This chain connects TRBV18 to TRBJ1-2; TRBD1 is a possible D gene (5 bases). V was shortened by 2 bases and J by 6 bases, with 7 bases between the two germline ends. Per germline, CDR1 KGHSH and CDR2 LQKENI. This CDR3 comprises 12 residues. The CDR3 loop reads CASSPAGDGYTF. The CDR3 DNA sequence: TGTGCCAGCTCACCAGCGGGGGATGGCTACACCTTC.

This chain joins TRBV7-3 and TRBJ2-3, with TRBD2 matching over 10 bases. V shed 3 bases and J 4 bases; nucleotides not matched to a gene: 7. The CDR3 runs 16 residues. Germline CDR1 SGHTA, CDR2 FQGTGA. In DNA form, the CDR3 reads TGTGCCAGCAGCTTCCTCAGCGGGAGGGCCTCAGATACGCAGTATTTT. It is translated as CASSFLSGRASDTQYF.

V and J are TRBV27 and TRBJ1-4, with a weak D call TRBD1 (5 bases). The length of the CDR3 is 15 residues. With 5 bases removed from V and 3 bases from J, the gap between germline ends came to 13 bases. The V gene's germline CDR1 is MNHEY and CDR2 SMNVEV (reference sequence). DNA of the CDR3: TGTGCCAGCAGTCTCTCAGGGAACGCTAATGAAAAACTGTTTTTT. It translates to CASSLSGNANEKLFF.

The gene calls are TRBV4-1 and TRBJ2-7; 10 bases agree with TRBD1. The CDR3 loop spans 14 amino acids. The germline V gene encodes CDR1 MGHRA and CDR2 YSYEKL. V gave up 4 bases and J gave up 6 bases; unmatched junction bases: 6. CDR3 nucleotide sequence: TGCGCCAGCAGCCGGGACAGGGGAACTTTCGAGCAGTACTTC. Protein: CASSRDRGTFEQYF.

The chain carries TRBV28 and TRBJ2-7, with 11 bases that match TRBD1. CDR1 MDHEN and CDR2 SYDVKM come from the germline V gene. V dropped 8 bases and J dropped 10; count of bases not matched to a gene: 13. The CDR3 totals 14 residues. The CDR3 loop reads CASDIGQGARTQYF. CDR3 nucleotides: TGTGCCAGCGATATCGGACAGGGGGCGAGAACCCAGTACTTC.

The chain links TRBV7-2 to TRBJ2-5; D gene ambiguous. The germline V gene encodes CDR1 SGHTA and CDR2 FQGNSA. The CDR3 length is 15 residues. V was cut by 0 bases and J by 5 bases, with 13 bases left in between. The CDR3 protein is CASSLAFNYGETQYF. CDR3 DNA sequence: TGTGCCAGCAGCTTAGCGTTTAACTACGGGGAGACCCAGTACTTC.

J is TRBJ2-1 and V is TRBV10-3; TRBD1 is a possible D gene (6 bases). Germline V gene sequence: CDR1 ENHRY, CDR2 SYGVKD. This CDR3 has 16 amino acids. V lost 6 bases to trimming and J lost 0 bases, with 15 bases between them. CDR3 sequence: CAISAFGGPSYNEQFF. CDR3 DNA: TGTGCCATCAGCGCGTTTGGGGGCCCCTCCTACAATGAGCAGTTCTTC.

The rearrangement links TRBV14 to TRBJ1-2, with a weak D call TRBD1 (6 bases). CDR1 SGHDN and CDR2 FVKESK come from the germline V gene. The CDR3 runs 16 residues. The ends were cut back, 0 bases at V and 5 bases at J, with 16 bases in the middle. The CDR3 region is CASSQDIRGGVYGYTF. The CDR3, as DNA: TGTGCCAGCAGCCAAGATATCAGGGGTGGAGTATATGGCTACACCTTC.

The V call is TRBV27, the J call TRBJ2-7; 7 bases align to TRBD2. Trimming cost V 2 bases and J 4 bases; bases outside gene matches: 8. The CDR3 consists of 15 residues. Germline values: CDR1 MNHEY, CDR2 SMNVEV (reference sequence). The CDR3 region is CASSLLAPGGYEQYF. Here the CDR3 DNA reads TGTGCCAGCAGTTTACTGGCCCCCGGGGGGTACGAGCAGTACTTC.

This clone has just one count. V gene TRBV3-1 (or the pseudogene TRBV3-2) combines with J gene TRBJ2-7, with 12 positions matching TRBD2. Germline CDR1 is LGHDT and CDR2 is YNNKEL (reference sequence). After removal of 0 bases from V and 2 bases from J, the junction contained 11 bases not matched to a gene. The CDR3 is 19 residues long. Here the CDR3 reads CASSQDRSSGRAHTYEQYF. The CDR3 DNA sequence: TGTGCCAGCAGCCAAGATCGATCTAGCGGGAGGGCCCATACCTACGAGCAGTACTTC.